This section outlines one T cell receptor (beta chain) sequence together with its context. What it binds is not known. Germline V gene sequence: CDR1 SGHTA, CDR2 FQGNSA. With 6 bases clipped from V and 2 bases from J, the junction kept 6 bases outside the gene matches. This CDR3 spans 14 amino acids. This sample stems from a study of T cells after yellow fever vaccination. For the study at large: SMART-Seq v4 Ultra Low Input served to prepare low-cell-number fractions.

Regarding the study as a whole: The study re-detected most primary-vaccination clones after the booster (96% CD4, roughly 88% CD8). Within FACS-sorted repertoires, abundant clonotypes contaminating from the bulk population could be present.

UMIs were added to TCR cDNA along with a universal primer site when it was made by 5'RACE template switching. TCRdb analysed the 5' RACE reads with MiXCR anew, one entry per CDR3 protein. The sample lists approximately 350,000 distinct CDR3 sequences, roughly 11% occurring once. The sequence derives from a man between 18 and 35 years old who received the YFV17D yellow fever vaccine. The chain uses TRBV7-2 and TRBJ2-7; 8 nucleotides agree with TRBD2. This specimen consisted of PBMCs, obtained on the day of the first yellow fever vaccination. This chain's CDR3 is CASSFAGGPYEQYV. The CDR3 DNA follows: TGTGCCAGCAGTTTTGCGGGGGGCCCCTACGAGCAGTACGTC.